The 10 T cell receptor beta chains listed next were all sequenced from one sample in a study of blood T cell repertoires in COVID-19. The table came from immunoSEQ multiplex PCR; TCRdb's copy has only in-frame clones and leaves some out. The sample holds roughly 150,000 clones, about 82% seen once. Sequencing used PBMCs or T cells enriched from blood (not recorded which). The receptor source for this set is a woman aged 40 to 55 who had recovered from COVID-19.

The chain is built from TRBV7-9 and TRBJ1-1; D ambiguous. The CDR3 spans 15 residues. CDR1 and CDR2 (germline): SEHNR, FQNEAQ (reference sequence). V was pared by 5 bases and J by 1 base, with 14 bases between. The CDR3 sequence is CASSPAGGGNTEAFF. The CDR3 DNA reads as TGTGCCAGCAGCCCTGCCGGTGGAGGGAACACTGAAGCTTTCTTT.

CDR3 region: CASSQGTSARTYEQYF. CDR3 DNA: TGTGCCAGCAGCCAGGGGACTAGCGCAAGAACCTACGAGCAGTACTTC. The chain couples TRBV3-1 (or the pseudogene TRBV3-2) to TRBJ2-7; 10 bases are a match to TRBD2. V was clipped by 3 bases and J by 2 bases; unmatched bases: 7. Per germline, CDR1 LGHDT and CDR2 YNNKEL (reference sequence). The CDR3 runs to 16 residues.

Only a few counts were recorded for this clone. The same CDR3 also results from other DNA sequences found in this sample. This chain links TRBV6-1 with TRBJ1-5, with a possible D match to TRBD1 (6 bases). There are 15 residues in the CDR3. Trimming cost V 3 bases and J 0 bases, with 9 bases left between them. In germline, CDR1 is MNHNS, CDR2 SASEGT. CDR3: CASSDAGASNQPQHF. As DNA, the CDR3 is TGTGCCAGCAGTGATGCAGGGGCTAGCAATCAGCCCCAGCATTTT.

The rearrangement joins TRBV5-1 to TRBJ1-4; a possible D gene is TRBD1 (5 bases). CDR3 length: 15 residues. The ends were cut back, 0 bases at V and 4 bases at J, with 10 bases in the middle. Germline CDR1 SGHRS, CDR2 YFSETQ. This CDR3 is CASSLDRGNNEKLFF. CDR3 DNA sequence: TGCGCCAGCAGCTTGGATCGGGGGAATAATGAAAAACTGTTTTTT.

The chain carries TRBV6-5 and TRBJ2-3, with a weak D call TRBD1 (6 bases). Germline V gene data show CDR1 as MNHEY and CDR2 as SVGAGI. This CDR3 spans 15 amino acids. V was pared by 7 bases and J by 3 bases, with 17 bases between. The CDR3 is CASKKQGWMTDTQYF. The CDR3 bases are TGTGCCAGCAAAAAACAGGGCTGGATGACAGATACGCAGTATTTT.

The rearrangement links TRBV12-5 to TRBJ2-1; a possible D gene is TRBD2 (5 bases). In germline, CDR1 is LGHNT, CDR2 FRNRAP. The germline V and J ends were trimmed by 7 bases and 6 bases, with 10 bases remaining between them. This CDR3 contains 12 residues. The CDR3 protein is CASVGGGNEQFF. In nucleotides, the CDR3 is TGTGCTAGTGTTGGAGGCGGCAATGAGCAGTTCTTC.

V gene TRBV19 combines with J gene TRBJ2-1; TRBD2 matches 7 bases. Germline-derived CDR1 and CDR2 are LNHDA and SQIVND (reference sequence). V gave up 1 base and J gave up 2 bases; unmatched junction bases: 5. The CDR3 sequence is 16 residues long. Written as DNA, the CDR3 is TGTGCCAGTAGTATAGTAGGCGGGAGTACCTACAATGAGCAGTTCTTC. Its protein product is CASSIVGGSTYNEQFF.

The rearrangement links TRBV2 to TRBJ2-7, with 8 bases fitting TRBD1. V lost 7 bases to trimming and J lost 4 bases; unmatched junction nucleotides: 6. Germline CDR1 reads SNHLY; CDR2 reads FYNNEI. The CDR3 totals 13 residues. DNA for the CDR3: TGTGCCAGCAAGCAGGACAGGGTGTACGAGCAGTACTTC. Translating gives CASKQDRVYEQYF.

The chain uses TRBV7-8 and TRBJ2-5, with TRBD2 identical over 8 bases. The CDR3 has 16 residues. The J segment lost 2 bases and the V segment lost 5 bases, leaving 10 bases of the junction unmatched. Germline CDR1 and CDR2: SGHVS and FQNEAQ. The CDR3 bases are TGTGCCAGCAGCCTCTTGGGACTAGAAAAACAAGAGACCCAGTACTTC. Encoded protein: CASSLLGLEKQETQYF. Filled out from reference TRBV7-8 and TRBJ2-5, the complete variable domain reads GAGVSQSPRYKVAKRGQDVALRCDPISGHVSLFWYQQALGQGPEFLTYFQNEAQLDKSGLPSDRFFAERPEGSVSTLKIQRTQQEDSAVYLCASSLLGLEKQETQYFGPGTRLLVL.

CDR3 sequence: CASSILAAPETQYF. The CDR3 nucleotides read TGTGCCAGCAGTATCCTAGCGGCGCCCGAGACCCAGTACTTC. The chain has TRBV2 and TRBJ2-5, with 7 bases that match TRBD2. V dropped 5 bases and J dropped 5; count of bases not matched to a gene: 8. This CDR3 spans 14 amino acids. Germline V CDR1 and CDR2: SNHLY, FYNNEI.